One and the same sample provided the 7 T cell receptor beta chains below, sequenced in a study of blood T cells in healthy people across ages. A sample-barcoded 5' primer and a J-beta primer mix were used in a second PCR of roughly 7 to 11 cycles. TCRdb reprocessed the 5' RACE reads with MiXCR, giving one entry per CDR3 protein. The table has hundreds of thousands of distinct CDR3 sequences, roughly 25% seen once. This same sample was also taken into another study, of T cells of mothers and their children.

The sequencing input was blood. These receptors were obtained from a boy younger than 18 in good health.

V usage is TRBV5-1 and J usage is TRBJ2-7, with 9 positions matching TRBD1. The germline V gene encodes CDR1 SGHRS and CDR2 YFSETQ. The CDR3 consists of 15 residues. V lost 4 bases to trimming and J lost 6 bases; unmatched junction nucleotides: 11. This CDR3 reads CASSHPGQGQGEQYF. DNA of the CDR3: TGCGCCAGCAGCCATCCGGGACAGGGACAAGGCGAGCAGTACTTC.

The chain combines TRBV3-1 with TRBJ2-5; no clear D gene. Trimming pared 4 bases from V and 4 bases from J, leaving 19 bases between. Germline CDR1 and CDR2: LGHDT and YNNKEL (reference sequence). The length of the CDR3 is 16 residues. The chain's CDR3 is CASSLPKTQERETQYF. As DNA, the CDR3 is TGTGCCAGCAGCCTTCCTAAGACTCAAGAGAGAGAGACCCAGTACTTC.

This clonotype appeared a few times. The rearrangement uses TRBV7-2 and TRBJ2-1; D remains ambiguous. CDR1 is SGHTA and CDR2 is FQGNSA in the germline V gene. Trimming took off 1 base at V and 4 bases at J, with 11 bases between the two ends. CDR3 length: 15 amino acids. The CDR3 region is CASSLVGSDYNEQFF. The CDR3 region has the DNA TGTGCCAGCAGCTTAGTGGGTTCCGATTACAATGAGCAGTTCTTC.

The genes are TRBV7-9 and TRBJ2-1; D is unresolved. The germline V gene has CDR1 SEHNR and CDR2 FQNEAQ (reference sequence). With 8 bases removed from V and 8 bases from J, the gap between germline ends came to 10 bases. The CDR3 loop spans 11 amino acids. This chain's CDR3 is CASLLDDEQFF. Here the CDR3 DNA reads TGTGCCAGCCTCCTAGATGATGAGCAGTTCTTC.

The chain uses TRBV7-9 and TRBJ2-3, with D tentatively TRBD2 (6 bases). Germline V gene lookup returns CDR1 SEHNR and CDR2 FQNEAQ (reference sequence). The CDR3 spans 16 residues. Trimming removed 2 bases at V and 2 bases at J, with 14 bases between. CDR3 DNA: TGTGCCAGCAGCTTAAGTACTTGCGGGAACACAGATACGCAGTATTTT. It specifies CASSLSTCGNTDTQYF.

Only a few counts were recorded for this clonotype. CDR3 in DNA: TGTGCCAGCAGCAAGGGCGGCGGGACACCCCAAGAGACCCAGTACTTC. Its translation: CASSKGGGTPQETQYF. This chain uses TRBV2 with TRBJ2-5; D tentatively reads TRBD1 or TRBD2 (6 bases each). The length of the CDR3 is 16 residues. The germline V gene encodes CDR1 SNHLY and CDR2 FYNNEI. The V end was cut by 6 bases, the J end by 1 base, with 18 bases between.

The chain uses TRBV28 and TRBJ2-3; D may match TRBD1 or TRBD2 (5 bases each). Trimming removed 6 bases from V and 6 bases from J, with 10 bases in between. The CDR3 is 12 residues long. Germline lookup yields CDR1 MDHEN and CDR2 SYDVKM. This chain's CDR3 is CASSFEGDTQYF. DNA of the CDR3: TGTGCCAGCAGCTTCGAGGGGGATACGCAGTATTTT.